The 12 T cell receptor beta chains below all came from one sample that was sequenced in a study of shared T cell receptors in the human thymus (dated by TCRdb to about 2021). Library method: the immunoSEQ multiplex PCR assay. TCRdb stores this immuneACCESS table with in-frame sequences only. Part of the clones is absent; in the studies checked, under half of the shortfall reflects unresolved V genes, and no reason is known for the rest. The sample profile shows some 700,000 clones; roughly 90% of them were found once. The ten largest account for around 0.0099% of the sample. This same sample was also part of a study on human thymus T cells.

The sequenced material came from thymocytes. These receptor sequences come from a boy in the first two years of life with a congenital heart defect. Donor details come from another sample of the same person, matched by shared clones.

CDR3 coding DNA: TGTGCCAGCAGCCCGGGCACTGAAGCTTTCTTT. Its translation: CASSPGTEAFF. V is TRBV7-9 and J is TRBJ1-1, with D unresolved. There are 11 residues in the CDR3. With 5 bases removed from V and 4 bases from J, the gap between germline ends came to 5 bases. Germline V CDR1 and CDR2: SEHNR, FQNEAQ (reference sequence).

The V and J genes are TRBV5-1 and TRBJ2-7; TRBD2 aligns across 8 bases. The CDR3 has 16 amino acids. Germline CDR1 SGHRS, CDR2 YFSETQ. V dropped 4 bases and J dropped 2; count of bases not matched to a gene: 11. The CDR3 protein is CASSPGASGSPYEQYF. The CDR3 region has the DNA TGCGCCAGCAGCCCGGGAGCGAGCGGGAGTCCCTACGAGCAGTACTTC.

This chain links TRBV7-8 with TRBJ2-7; D is perhaps TRBD1 (5 bases). V was pared by 5 bases and J by 0 bases, with 11 bases between. Germline lookup yields CDR1 SGHVS and CDR2 FQNEAQ. The CDR3 has 14 residues. CDR3 sequence reads: CASSVRESSYEQYF. The DNA for the CDR3 is TGTGCCAGCAGCGTCAGGGAAAGCTCCTACGAGCAGTACTTC.

This clone was counted between two and nine times. The chain joins TRBV7-9 to TRBJ2-7, with TRBD1 matching 7 bases. This CDR3 spans 17 amino acids. J was trimmed by 2 bases and V by 4 bases; bases with no gene match: 14. Germline CDR1 SEHNR, CDR2 FQNEAQ (reference sequence). The CDR3 here is CASSSGPDRDRPYEQYF. The CDR3 DNA sequence: TGTGCCAGCAGCTCTGGACCAGATCGGGACAGACCCTACGAGCAGTACTTC.

The chain couples TRBV18 to TRBJ1-5; 8 bases fit TRBD1. V lost 5 bases to trimming and J lost 6 bases; unmatched junction nucleotides: 6. Per germline, CDR1 KGHSH and CDR2 LQKENI. The CDR3 runs to 14 residues. The CDR3 nucleotides read TGTGCCAGCTCAGCGACAGGGGACCCTCAGCCCCAGCATTTT. Residues: CASSATGDPQPQHF.

V gene TRBV7-8 combines with J gene TRBJ2-7; 12 bases line up with TRBD2. The ends lost 4 bases at V and 1 base at J; junction bases unmatched: 8. This CDR3 region has 17 residues. CDR1 is SGHVS, CDR2 FQNEAQ, per germline. The CDR3 bases are TGTGCCAGCAGCTCCGGGACTAGCGGGTTCCATTCCTACGAGCAGTACTTC. It translates to CASSSGTSGFHSYEQYF.

V is TRBV2 and J is TRBJ2-2; 9 bases line up with TRBD2. The CDR3 covers 17 residues. The germline V gene encodes CDR1 SNHLY and CDR2 FYNNEI. With V trimmed by 6 bases and J by 7 bases, 15 bases remained unmatched. The CDR3 nucleotides are TGTGCCAGCAGCTACCCTCGGGGTAGCGGGAGAAACGGGGAGCTGTTTTTT. This codes for CASSYPRGSGRNGELFF. Filled out from reference TRBV2 and TRBJ2-2, the complete variable domain reads EPEVTQTPSHQVTQMGQEVILRCVPISNHLYFYWYRQILGQKVEFLVSFYNNEISEKSEIFDDQFSVERPDGSNFTLKIRSTKLEDSAMYFCASSYPRGSGRNGELFFGEGSRLTVL.

This CDR3 is CASSNGTGEPGANVLTF. Here the CDR3 DNA reads TGTGCCAGCAGTAACGGGACAGGGGAACCTGGGGCCAACGTCCTGACTTTC. V is TRBV2 and J is TRBJ2-6, with 10 positions matching TRBD1. The V segment lost 5 bases and the J segment 2 bases; nucleotides outside the gene matches: 6. CDR1 is SNHLY and CDR2 is FYNNEI in the germline V gene. The CDR3 runs 17 residues.

The V gene is TRBV28, the J gene TRBJ2-1; 9 nucleotides agree with TRBD2. The CDR3 is made up of 16 amino acids. Germline V gene data show CDR1 as MDHEN and CDR2 as SYDVKM. V lost 5 bases and J lost 9; bases outside the gene matches: 14. The CDR3 here is CASSAFRRREGCEQFF. The CDR3 region has the DNA TGTGCCAGCAGTGCATTCCGAAGGCGGGAGGGCTGTGAGCAGTTCTTC.

The rearrangement joins TRBV10-3 to TRBJ2-3, with 7 positions matching TRBD1. Trimming at V came to 11 bases and at J to 4 bases, leaving 12 bases not matched to a gene. Germline CDR1 is ENHRY and CDR2 is SYGVKD. CDR3 length equals 14 residues. Here the CDR3 DNA reads TGTGCCGTCTACAGTCCCACAGGGGCAGATACGCAGTATTTT. The encoded protein is CAVYSPTGADTQYF.

The chain combines TRBV27 with TRBJ1-2; D call uncertain. Looked up from germline, CDR1 is MNHEY and CDR2 is SMNVEV (reference sequence). The CDR3 length is 16 residues. Between the trimmed V and J ends, which lost 6 bases and 4 bases, there was a span of 21 bases. CDR3 sequence reads: CASSPAGRIGLYGYTF. DNA for the CDR3: TGTGCCAGCAGCCCGGCAGGAAGAATTGGCCTCTATGGCTACACCTTC.

In DNA, the CDR3 is TGTGCCAGCAGCCCACTAGCGTTTCCCCCGTGGGGTCAAGAGACCCAGTACTTC. This encodes CASSPLAFPPWGQETQYF. This sequence joins TRBV4-2 and TRBJ2-5, with 7 bases lining up with TRBD2. With V trimmed by 4 bases and J by 2 bases, 16 bases remained unmatched. From germline, CDR1 is LGHNA and CDR2 YNFKEQ. The CDR3 runs 18 residues.